This TCR beta chain was sequenced in a study of glioma-infiltrating T cells. At the level of the study: Glioma patients had dexamethasone for six or fewer days before surgery. About a million peripheral T cells were targeted at about 4- to 10-fold coverage. Findings and caveats of the study: A blood CDR3 motif signature was depleted in highly divergent patients.

TCR alpha and beta CDR3 regions were amplified from RNA using iRepertoire nested multiplex PCR. One-step reverse transcription and amplification started from about 100-400 ng of tissue mRNA or PBMC total RNA. A single record per CDR3 protein comes from TCRdb applying MiXCR to the multiplex PCR reads. The sample comprises a few hundred thousand distinct CDR3 sequences, about 40% of which are singletons, and around 11% rests with the top ten. About this clonotype: Its matching antigen is unknown.

Trimming shortened V by 4 bases and J by 5 bases, and 14 bases separated the two germline ends. This CDR3 has 14 residues. The receptor's source is a human donor with low-grade glioma or glioblastoma, undergoing nonglioma brain surgery, or in good health (not recorded which). Sequencing was performed on glioma tissue, nonneoplastic brain tissue, or PBMCs (not recorded which). The chain employs TRBV12-3 or TRBV12-4 and TRBJ2-5, with D perhaps assigned TRBD1 or TRBD2 (5 bases each). In DNA, the CDR3 is TGTGCCAGCAGTTATTGGGACCGCTCTGAGACCCAGTACTTC. It yields the protein CASSYWDRSETQYF.